The rows below give T cell receptor beta chains drawn from one sample of a study of technical replicates of blood from a handful of donors. The assay was immunoSEQ multiplex PCR, and TCRdb's table has in-frame clones only and misses some. The repertoire holds under 95,000 clones, with around 94% as singletons. Sequenced: T cells isolated from PBMCs. The receptors come from a human donor in good health. Each CDR3 is given with its conserved first and last residue. The D gene is left open where the match is weak. Clone size, where shown, is once, few, many, or a class for clones that have expanded.

d_call,clone_size,v_call,j_call,cdr3_nt,cdr3_aa
-,-,TRBV5-1,TRBJ2-1,TGCGCCAGCAGCTTGGTACGGGAGCTCTATCTAGGGCAGTTCTTC,CASSLVRELYLGQFF
TRBD1,once,TRBV7-9,TRBJ2-7,TGTGCCAGCAGCTCCGGGACAGGGATTGAAGAGCAGTACTTC,CASSSGTGIEEQYF
TRBD1,-,TRBV7-8,TRBJ1-1,TGTGCCAGCAGCTTACTTTTCGGACAGGGATTGAACACTGAAGCTTTCTTT,CASSLLFGQGLNTEAFF
-,-,TRBV6-5,TRBJ2-1,TGTGCCAGCAAATTCCGGGGGTTAACCTACAATGAGCAGTTCTTC,CASKFRGLTYNEQFF
TRBD1,-,TRBV7-8,TRBJ2-1,TGTGCCAGCAGCTTCCGAGTAGCGACAGGGGGCTATTTCAATGAGCAGTTCTTC,CASSFRVATGGYFNEQFF
TRBD1,-,TRBV27,TRBJ2-7,TGTGCCAGCGGACCCGGACAGGCGACCCAATACGAGCAGTACTTC,CASGPGQATQYEQYF
TRBD2,once,TRBV7-8,TRBJ2-1,TGTGCCAGCAGCTTCCGTGTAGCGGGAGTGGCCAATGAGCAGTTCTTC,CASSFRVAGVANEQFF
TRBD1,-,TRBV19,TRBJ2-1,TGTGCCACCCGAACCGGGACAGGGCATGACAATGAGCAGTTCTTC,CATRTGTGHDNEQFF
-,-,TRBV30,TRBJ2-1,TGTGCCTCCCCTTCCGAGGGAGCCGGCTCCTACAATGAGCAGTTCTTC,CASPSEGAGSYNEQFF
-,-,TRBV5-4,TRBJ2-7,TGTGCCAGCAGTGAAAGGCAGGGTACTCGGGAGTTC,CASSERQGTREF
-,-,TRBV21-1,TRBJ2-7,TGTGCCAGCAGCAAACGACAGGGAGGATGGTACGAGCAGTACTTC,CASSKRQGGWYEQYF
TRBD1,-,TRBV30,TRBJ1-3,TGTGCCTGGAGTGCGGCAGGGGGCCCTGGGGGGAACACCATATATTTT,CAWSAAGGPGGNTIYF
-,-,TRBV6-1,TRBJ1-1,TGTGCCAGCAGTGTCCAGGTTATGAACACTGAAGCTTTCTTT,CASSVQVMNTEAFF
-,-,TRBV5-6,TRBJ2-3,TGTGCCAGCAGCCTCGGGTTTCGTACCACAGATACGCAGTATTTT,CASSLGFRTTDTQYF
-,-,TRBV19,TRBJ1-2,TGTGCCAGTAGCGTCGGTTTGCTCTATGGCTACACCTTC,CASSVGLLYGYTF
-,-,TRBV27,TRBJ2-7,TGTGCCAGCAGTTTAGCGGTCTCCTACGAGCAGTACTTC,CASSLAVSYEQYF
TRBD1,-,TRBV29-1,TRBJ2-7,TGCAGCGTCGGGACGGGACAGGGGGCCCACGAGCAGTACTTC,CSVGTGQGAHEQYF
-,-,TRBV29-1,TRBJ2-5,TGCAGCGTTGATAGGGACTTCCAAGAGACCCAGTACTTC,CSVDRDFQETQYF
-,-,TRBV19,TRBJ1-5,TGTGCCAGTAGTTCCCTGGACAGCCAGTTCTATAGCAATCAGCCCCAGCATTTT,CASSSLDSQFYSNQPQHF
-,once,TRBV30,TRBJ1-1,TGTGCCTGGAGTTGGACAGAGAACACTGAAGCTTTCTTT,CAWSWTENTEAFF
TRBD1,-,TRBV7-8,TRBJ2-7,TGTGCCAGCAGCTTAGGTGTTGGGACAGCAGCCTACGAGCAGTACTTC,CASSLGVGTAAYEQYF
-,-,TRBV28,TRBJ2-3,TGTGCCAGCAGTTTATTTTTTGGCGGTACGCAGTATTTT,CASSLFFGGTQYF
-,-,TRBV28,TRBJ1-5,TGTGCCAGCAGCCCTTTAGCCAATCAGCCCCAGCATTTT,CASSPLANQPQHF
-,-,TRBV29-1,TRBJ2-2,TGCAGCGTTGAACAGAACACCGGGGAGCTGTTTTTT,CSVEQNTGELFF
-,-,TRBV11-2,TRBJ2-3,TGTGCCAGCAGCTTATCGTCTGGGTGGAGAATTGAACTAGATACGCAGTATTTT,CASSLSSGWRIELDTQYF
-,-,TRBV7-9,TRBJ2-7,TGTGCCAGCAGCTTAGTTCCTTACGAGCAGTACTTC,CASSLVPYEQYF
-,-,TRBV7-9,TRBJ2-5,TGTGCCAGCAGCCTTAACTGGGGCGGGGAAGAGACCCAGTACTTC,CASSLNWGGEETQYF
TRBD1,-,TRBV4-1,TRBJ1-5,TGCGCCAGCAGCCCTGGTACAGGGGGCCCTCAGCCCCAGCATTTT,CASSPGTGGPQPQHF
TRBD1,few,TRBV18,TRBJ1-5,TGTGCCAGCCAAGGACAGGCAAATCAGCCCCAGCATTTT,CASQGQANQPQHF
-,-,TRBV6-5,TRBJ1-1,TGTGCCAGCCGGACAGCCATGAACACTGAAGCTTTCTTT,CASRTAMNTEAFF
TRBD1,-,TRBV29-1,TRBJ2-7,TGCAGCGTTACCGGGACAGATGAATACGAGCAGTACTTC,CSVTGTDEYEQYF
-,-,TRBV4-2,TRBJ1-5,TGTGCCAGCAGCCAAGTGGGCAGCCATCAGCCCCAGCATTTT,CASSQVGSHQPQHF
TRBD1,-,TRBV5-1,TRBJ2-3,TGCGCCAGCAGCTTGGATGGCAGGGGGATTACAGATACGCAGTATTTT,CASSLDGRGITDTQYF
-,-,TRBV6-1,TRBJ2-3,TGTGCCAGCAGTCGGGACATCGCAGATACGCAGTATTTT,CASSRDIADTQYF
-,-,TRBV9,TRBJ1-1,TGTGCCAGCAGCGTAGGCGTCGAGGGAGAAGCTTTCTTT,CASSVGVEGEAFF
-,-,TRBV6-5,TRBJ2-7,TGTGCCAGCAGCAACAGGGAAGTAAGGGAGCAGTACTTC,CASSNREVREQYF
TRBD1,-,TRBV19,TRBJ2-7,TGTGCCAGTAGCAATGCCGGGACAGGGGGCTACGAGCAGTACTTC,CASSNAGTGGYEQYF
-,-,TRBV7-8,TRBJ1-1,TGTGCCAGCAGCCGTGTCCAGGGGAACACTGAAGCTTTCTTT,CASSRVQGNTEAFF
-,-,TRBV5-1,TRBJ2-1,TGCGCCAGCAGCCTTTCAGGGTGGCAGTTCTTC,CASSLSGWQFF
TRBD1,-,TRBV27,TRBJ2-7,TGTGCCAGCGCAGGGACAGGGGGTGGTTACGAGCAGTACTTC,CASAGTGGGYEQYF
-,once,TRBV9,TRBJ1-5,TGTGCCAGCAGCCCGAACAGCCTTCGCCCCCAGCATTTT,CASSPNSLRPQHF
-,few,TRBV5-3,TRBJ1-1,TGTGCCAGAAGCTGCAGGGGAACAGTTCCGATGAACACTGAAGCTTTCTTT,CARSCRGTVPMNTEAFF
-,-,TRBV4-1,TRBJ1-1,TGCGCCAGCAGCCGAACGGGGGGCGGATGGGACACTGAAGCTTTCTTT,CASSRTGGGWDTEAFF
-,-,TRBV7-8,TRBJ1-1,TGTGCCAGCAGCTTAGTTCTGGGGGGAGGAACTGAAGCTTTCTTT,CASSLVLGGGTEAFF
-,-,TRBV19,TRBJ2-2,TGTGCCAGTAGAGGCCGGGGTCACACCGGGGAGCTGTTTTTT,CASRGRGHTGELFF
TRBD2,-,TRBV10-2,TRBJ2-1,TGCGCCAGCAGTGCCCAAAGGCTAGCGGGGCGGTGGAATGAGCAGTTCTTC,CASSAQRLAGRWNEQFF
-,-,TRBV18,TRBJ2-2,TGTGCCAGCTCAGCGCGGGTCGCTGGAACCGGGGAGCTGTTTTTT,CASSARVAGTGELFF
-,-,TRBV5-8,TRBJ2-1,TGTGCCAGCAGCTTGGTTACTGTGAAGTACAATGAGCAGTTCTTC,CASSLVTVKYNEQFF
-,-,TRBV4-1,TRBJ2-5,TGCGCCAGCAGCCAAGGGCCCTTTCAAGAGACCCAGTACTTC,CASSQGPFQETQYF
TRBD1,-,TRBV6-1,TRBJ2-4,TGTGCCACCTTGGGACAGGGAATGTACTTC,CATLGQGMYF
-,-,TRBV6-5,TRBJ2-7,TGTGCCAGCAGTTACTCGAGCAGGCGCACCTACGAGCAGTACTTC,CASSYSSRRTYEQYF
TRBD2,-,TRBV9,TRBJ2-7,TGTGCCAGCAGCGTAGTAGCGGGCGAGCAGTACTTC,CASSVVAGEQYF
TRBD1,-,TRBV2,TRBJ2-7,TGTGCCAGCAGGGGACAGGACTACGAGCAGTACTTC,CASRGQDYEQYF
-,once,TRBV27,TRBJ1-2,TGTGCCAGCACCAAAACTCGGGGGGACCCCTATGGCTACACCTTC,CASTKTRGDPYGYTF
-,-,TRBV7-9,TRBJ1-2,TGTGCCAGCAGCTTAGCGCACAGCTATTCTATCTATGGCTACACCTTC,CASSLAHSYSIYGYTF